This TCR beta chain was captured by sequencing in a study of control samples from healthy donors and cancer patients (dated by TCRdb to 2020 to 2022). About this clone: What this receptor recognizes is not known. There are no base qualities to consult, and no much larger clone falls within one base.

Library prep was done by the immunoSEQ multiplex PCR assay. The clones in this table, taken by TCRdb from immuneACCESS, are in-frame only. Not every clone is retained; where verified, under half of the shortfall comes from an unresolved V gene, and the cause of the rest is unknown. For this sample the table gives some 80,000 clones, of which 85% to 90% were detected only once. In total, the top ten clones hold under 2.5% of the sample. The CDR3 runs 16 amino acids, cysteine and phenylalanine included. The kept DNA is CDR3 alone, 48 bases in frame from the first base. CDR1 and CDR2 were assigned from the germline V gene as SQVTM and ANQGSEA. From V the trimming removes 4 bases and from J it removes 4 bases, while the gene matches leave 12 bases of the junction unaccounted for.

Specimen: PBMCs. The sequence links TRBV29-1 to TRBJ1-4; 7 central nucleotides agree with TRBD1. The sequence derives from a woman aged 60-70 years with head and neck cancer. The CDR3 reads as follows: CSVGGAYRGSNEKLFF. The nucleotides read TGCAGCGTTGGAGGTGCCTACAGGGGAAGTAATGAAAAACTGTTTTTT.